This is a list of T cell receptor beta chains from one sample in a study of identical twins. TCRdb re-called the 5' RACE reads with MiXCR, one entry per CDR3 protein. This sample has around 530,000 distinct CDR3 sequences, with roughly 15% found just once. The same sample was also used in a study of yellow fever vaccine responses in identical twins.

The sequenced material came from CD4+ T cells sorted from blood. These receptors were taken from a woman aged 18-29 years in good health. Each CDR3 is given with its conserved first and last residue.

CDR3aa	v_gene	j_gene
CASGQRENSPLHF	TRBV2	TRBJ1-6
CASSFARQPQHF	TRBV7-2	TRBJ1-5
CASSLIGRGYPNTGELFF	TRBV28	TRBJ2-2
CASSQDQVGSNQPQHF	TRBV4-1	TRBJ1-5
CATEDRDRGYEQYF	TRBV21-1	TRBJ2-7
CASRPAVRNTEAFF	TRBV5-1	TRBJ1-1
CSARVSQGLSNTGELFF	TRBV20-1	TRBJ2-2
CASSLGGAGKAEAFF	TRBV5-1	TRBJ1-1
CASSLYFGERSSTEAFF	TRBV11-2	TRBJ1-1
CASRQTGADYGYTF	TRBV28	TRBJ1-2
CASSATRLAGDEQFF	TRBV27	TRBJ2-1
CASSLNLKGPNTGELFF	TRBV7-6	TRBJ2-2
CASKIHGTFNTEAFF	TRBV12-3/TRBV12-4	TRBJ1-1
CASSFGSSGHYSTDTQYF	TRBV5-1	TRBJ2-3
CASSPRTSKETQYF	TRBV7-2	TRBJ2-5
CASSVDRDRWNIQYF	TRBV19	TRBJ2-4
CASSEQGQGVDTQYF	TRBV6-1	TRBJ2-3
CASRGTSGRYEQYF	TRBV2	TRBJ2-7
CASSLGLAGPTYEQYF	TRBV11-2	TRBJ2-7
CASSVSFDQPQHF	TRBV19	TRBJ1-5
CASSGGTSGDIYEQYF	TRBV9	TRBJ2-7
CASSFSGSIEKLFF	TRBV7-2	TRBJ1-4
CASSQVRTGGSWNTEAFF	TRBV14	TRBJ1-1
CSARERSSGANVLTF	TRBV20-1	TRBJ2-6
CSVEDSPYQETQYF	TRBV29-1	TRBJ2-5
CASSVGGNGDTQYF	TRBV5-1	TRBJ2-3
CASSLPGTGKETQYF	TRBV27	TRBJ2-5
CAITSTGTSTYEQYF	TRBV10-3	TRBJ2-7
CASIPAGGGRPDTQYF	TRBV6-2/TRBV6-3	TRBJ2-3
CASSFVAEAKNIQYF	TRBV12-3/TRBV12-4	TRBJ2-4
CASSGDRTDTQYF	TRBV9	TRBJ2-3
CASSDSRTRDEKLFF	TRBV7-8	TRBJ1-4
CASSFADPNSPLHF	TRBV5-1	TRBJ1-6
CASSLNGGYGYTF	TRBV12-3/TRBV12-4	TRBJ1-2
CAISSLRGSYNEQFF	TRBV10-3	TRBJ2-1
CASRGPGRSRDTQYF	TRBV28	TRBJ2-3
CASSTGQGYPQHF	TRBV12-3/TRBV12-4	TRBJ1-5
CASSSSAGLAGEHEQFF	TRBV28	TRBJ2-1
CATTPQGRTEAFF	TRBV28	TRBJ1-1
CASSTGMVAEAFF	TRBV6-1	TRBJ1-1
CSARGQGISPLHF	TRBV20-1	TRBJ1-6
CASSRLAPNTGELFF	TRBV11-1	TRBJ2-2
CSASVSSYNEQFF	TRBV20-1	TRBJ2-1
CSVGEGRRGYTF	TRBV29-1	TRBJ1-2
CAISESREAQPQHF	TRBV10-3	TRBJ1-5
CASSLWNSGIGDEQFF	TRBV14	TRBJ2-1
CASSVGVGGERFF	TRBV9	TRBJ2-1
CASGRDSNWPQHF	TRBV6-1	TRBJ1-5
CASSLSGGHAYNEQFF	TRBV5-1	TRBJ2-1
CSDRTGGDAEAFF	TRBV29-1	TRBJ1-1
CASSLGYRVDNSPLHF	TRBV7-2	TRBJ1-6
CASSLKPPTGGRGAYNEQFF	TRBV13	TRBJ2-1
CASSNGTWSTDTQYF	TRBV7-3	TRBJ2-3
CASSPQGEGTEAFF	TRBV18	TRBJ1-1
CASSYKQGAHNEQFF	TRBV6-5	TRBJ2-1
CASSERDSYEQYF	TRBV12-3/TRBV12-4	TRBJ2-7
CASSLAMAGASNEQFF	TRBV7-8	TRBJ2-1
CSVGKTGITEAFF	TRBV29-1	TRBJ1-1